Listed below are T cell receptor beta chains from one sample, sequenced in a study of T cell responses to AZD1222 COVID-19 vaccine. Clones were read by immunoSEQ multiplex PCR, and TCRdb kept only the in-frame ones, dropping some. The sample holds roughly 45,000 clones; 65% to 80% are singletons and the top ten take around 6.6%. This material consisted of peripheral blood, taken on day 0 of AZD1222 vaccination. Receptor source: an adult in good health. Each CDR3 is given with its conserved first and last residue. A D gene is named only where the DNA matches it firmly. The listing skips clone size in some rows; elsewhere it reads once, few, many or a size class.

>TRBD1|TRBJ1-5|TRBV6-5|-
CASTPGQDQPQHF
TGTGCCAGCACCCCGGGACAGGATCAGCCCCAGCATTTT
>-|TRBJ2-1|TRBV19|-
CASSIDILQGYNEQFF
TGTGCCAGTAGTATAGATATCTTGCAGGGGTACAATGAGCAGTTCTTC
>TRBD1|TRBJ2-3|TRBV28|-
CASSLGSGGSTDTQYF
TGTGCCAGCAGCCTCGGTTCAGGGGGTAGCACAGATACGCAGTATTTT
>-|TRBJ2-1|TRBV7-2|-
CASSLGSPPSSYNEQFF
TGTGCCAGCAGCTTAGGTAGTCCGCCGAGTTCCTACAATGAGCAGTTCTTC
>TRBD1|TRBJ1-1|TRBV30|-
CAWSADRAEAFF
TGTGCCTGGAGTGCGGACAGGGCTGAAGCTTTCTTT
>TRBD1|TRBJ1-1|TRBV7-8|-
CASSLADRGTGEAFF
TGTGCCAGCAGCTTAGCGGACAGGGGGACGGGTGAAGCTTTCTTT
>TRBD1|TRBJ2-5|TRBV28|-
CASKSGGEETQYF
TGTGCCAGCAAATCAGGGGGTGAAGAGACCCAGTACTTC
>-|TRBJ1-2|TRBV30|-
CAWSGRISNYGYTF
TGTGCCTGGAGTGGGAGGATTTCTAACTATGGCTACACCTTC
>-|TRBJ2-3|TRBV10-3|few
CAISESGDTQYF
TGTGCCATCAGTGAGTCTGGTGATACGCAGTATTTT
>TRBD1|TRBJ1-5|TRBV5-1|-
CASSLGTGVVQPQHF
TGCGCCAGCAGCTTGGGGACAGGGGTGGTGCAGCCCCAGCATTTT
>-|TRBJ1-2|TRBV19|-
CASSIRAEYGYTF
TGTGCCAGTAGTATAAGGGCAGAGTATGGCTACACCTTC
>-|TRBJ2-2|TRBV7-9|-
CASSRIENTGELFF
TGTGCCAGCAGCCGTATTGAGAACACCGGGGAGCTGTTTTTT
>-|TRBJ2-5|TRBV28|-
CASSLSASAVLQETQYF
TGTGCCAGCAGTTTATCGGCTAGCGCCGTGCTGCAAGAGACCCAGTACTTC
>TRBD2|TRBJ2-2|TRBV25-1|-
CARPHTVGGATGELFF
TGTGCCAGACCACATACCGTCGGGGGGGCCACCGGGGAGCTGTTTTTT
>-|TRBJ1-3|TRBV11-2|few
CASTLTTVLTTGNTIYF
TGTGCCAGCACCTTGACGACAGTTCTAACCACTGGAAACACCATATATTTT
>-|TRBJ1-5|TRBV6-2/TRBV6-3|-
CASSQPKSNQPQHF
TGTGCCAGCAGTCAGCCGAAGAGCAATCAGCCCCAGCATTTT
>-|TRBJ1-1|TRBV19|-
CASSPRGAGLRNTEAFF
TGTGCCAGTAGCCCCCGCGGGGCAGGGCTACGGAACACTGAAGCTTTCTTT
>-|TRBJ1-2|TRBV5-1|-
CASSLDTNYGYTF
TGCGCCAGCAGCCTGGATACTAACTATGGCTACACCTTC
>TRBD2|TRBJ2-7|TRBV6-5|-
CASSYGTSGYYEQYF
TGTGCCAGCAGTTACGGGACTAGCGGATATTACGAGCAGTACTTC
>-|TRBJ1-6|TRBV5-1|few
CASSSRSGLADSPLHF
TGCGCCAGCAGTTCAAGGAGCGGACTCGCCGATTCACCCCTCCACTTT
>TRBD1|TRBJ1-2|TRBV19|-
CASSPQQGANYGYTF
TGTGCCAGTAGTCCTCAACAGGGGGCGAACTATGGCTACACCTTC
>-|TRBJ1-5|TRBV30|few
CAWSPRPNQPQHF
TGTGCCTGGAGTCCGAGACCGAATCAGCCCCAGCATTTT
>-|TRBJ2-1|TRBV5-1|-
CASSPRRSYNEQFF
TGCGCCAGCAGCCCCCGCCGCTCCTACAATGAGCAGTTCTTC
>-|TRBJ1-1|TRBV6-5|once
CASSYIGGLNTEAFF
TGTGCCAGCAGTTACATTGGGGGCCTGAACACTGAAGCTTTCTTT
>TRBD1|TRBJ1-4|TRBV5-1|once
CASSLGGQGVEKLFF
TGCGCCAGCAGCTTGGGGGGACAGGGGGTTGAAAAACTGTTTTTT
>TRBD1|TRBJ1-6|TRBV9|-
CASSGDRNNSPLHF
TGTGCCAGCAGCGGGGACAGGAATAATTCACCCCTCCACTTT
>-|TRBJ1-4|TRBV21-1|-
CASTTQGSDEKLFF
TGTGCCAGCACCACCCAGGGGTCGGATGAAAAACTGTTTTTT
>-|TRBJ2-4|TRBV6-1|once
CASSELVWENAKNIQYF
TGTGCCAGCAGTGAACTGGTGTGGGAAAATGCCAAAAACATTCAGTACTTC
>-|TRBJ2-5|TRBV27|-
CASSFTGEGETQYF
TGTGCCAGCAGCTTTACGGGAGAGGGAGAGACCCAGTACTTC
>-|TRBJ2-2|TRBV5-1|-
CASLFGSGNTGELFF
TGCGCCAGCCTCTTCGGTAGCGGAAACACCGGGGAGCTGTTTTTT
>TRBD1|TRBJ2-7|TRBV5-6|once
CASSFPGTGGYEQYF
TGTGCCAGCAGCTTTCCCGGGACAGGGGGTTACGAGCAGTACTTC
>-|TRBJ1-2|TRBV5-6|-
CASSLQGSGYTF
TGTGCCAGCAGCTTGCAGGGTTCTGGCTACACCTTC
>-|TRBJ1-4|TRBV9|-
CASSVGQQRDEKLFF
TGTGCCAGCAGCGTAGGACAACAGAGGGATGAAAAACTGTTTTTT
>-|TRBJ1-1|TRBV14|few
CASSQEMTAYEAFF
TGTGCCAGCAGCCAAGAGATGACAGCCTATGAAGCTTTCTTT
>TRBD2|TRBJ2-5|TRBV15|-
CATSTDRLAGQETQYF
TGTGCCACCAGCACAGACAGACTAGCGGGACAAGAGACCCAGTACTTC
>TRBD1|TRBJ1-1|TRBV6-2/TRBV6-3|few
CASSYRQGVMNTEAFF
TGTGCCAGCAGTTATCGCCAGGGGGTCATGAACACTGAAGCTTTCTTT
>-|TRBJ2-6|TRBV18|-
CASPLSGSNLGVLTF
TGTGCCAGCCCCCTAAGCGGGTCAAACCTGGGTGTCCTGACTTTC
>TRBD2|TRBJ2-7|TRBV6-6|-
CASSLQLAARTYEQYF
TGTGCCAGCAGTTTACAACTAGCGGCAAGAACCTACGAGCAGTACTTC
>-|TRBJ2-1|TRBV7-9|-
CASSLVLRFQGPDYNEQFF
TGTGCCAGCAGCTTAGTGTTGAGATTCCAGGGGCCCGATTACAATGAGCAGTTCTTC
>-|TRBJ2-1|TRBV5-1|few
CASSFSGSSYNEQFF
TGCGCCAGCAGCTTTTCTGGGAGCTCCTACAATGAGCAGTTCTTC
>-|TRBJ1-1|TRBV11-2|-
CASSFPAGGTEAFF
TGTGCCAGCAGCTTCCCCGCCGGGGGCACTGAAGCTTTCTTT
>-|TRBJ2-7|TRBV10-1|-
CASSNEAYEQYF
TGCGCCAGCAGTAATGAAGCCTACGAGCAGTACTTC
>-|TRBJ1-6|TRBV7-9|-
CASSLGTGSPLHF
TGTGCCAGCAGCTTAGGGACTGGATCACCCCTCCACTTT
>TRBD2|TRBJ2-1|TRBV10-3|-
CAIRDIAGEQFF
TGTGCCATCAGGGACATAGCGGGGGAGCAGTTCTTC